The next 19 T cell receptor beta chains were all read from a single sample in a study of cytomegalovirus exposure and HLA in healthy donors (TCRdb year 2017). Libraries were prepared through the immunoSEQ multiplex PCR assay. The multiplex PCR relied on a mix of 60 forward primers for TCR Vbeta segments and 13 reverse primers for TCR Jbeta segments. Sourced from immuneACCESS, this table was stored by TCRdb with only in-frame sequences that have V and J called. A share of the clones is absent; for the studies checked, an unresolved V gene accounts for under half, and the remainder has no known explanation. The sample data list roughly 71,000 clones, and 62% of these were observed just once. Jointly, the top ten make up roughly 2.8% of the sample. Sample: PBMCs. All receptors derive from a man aged 30-40 years in good health and CMV-seronegative.

The chain uses TRBV29-1 and TRBJ2-1; 15 bases line up with TRBD2. The trim removed 7 bases at V and 2 bases at J, leaving 6 bases unmatched. This CDR3 spans 16 amino acids. The germline CDR1 and CDR2 sequences are SQVTM and ANQGSEA. CDR3 bases: TGCAGCGCCGCAGGACTAGCGGGGGGGACCTACAATGAGCAGTTCTTC. This translates into CSAAGLAGGTYNEQFF.

This clone was observed a few times. This sequence joins TRBV19 and TRBJ2-7; 8 nucleotides align to TRBD1. This CDR3 is 13 amino acids long. CDR1 LNHDA and CDR2 SQIVND come from the germline V gene (reference sequence). The V segment lost 9 bases and the J segment 7 bases; nucleotides outside the gene matches: 11. CDR3 bases: TGTGCCAGCGGCACGACAGGGGCGCGGGAGCAGTACTTC. This codes for CASGTTGAREQYF.

The count of this clone is one. A junction boundary mismatches the germline segment, possibly from a read error. V gene TRBV6-1 combines with J gene TRBJ2-5, with 9 bases lining up with TRBD1. Germline CDR1 reads MNHNS; CDR2 reads SASEGT. The CDR3 totals 15 residues. CDR3 region: CASREAGTGLETQYF. The CDR3 coding sequence is TGTGCCAGCAGGGAAGCCGGGACAGGGTTGGAGACCCAGTACTTC.

The rearrangement uses TRBV4-2 and TRBJ2-2; TRBD2 aligns across 9 bases. Germline V gene data show CDR1 as LGHNA and CDR2 as YNFKEQ. V lost 0 bases and J lost 2; bases outside the gene matches: 7. The CDR3 consists of 18 residues. The CDR3 DNA follows: TGTGCCAGCAGCCAAGATCCGGCTAGCGGGGTTAACACCGGGGAGCTGTTTTTT. Translation gives CASSQDPASGVNTGELFF.

The chain combines TRBV28 with TRBJ2-5; TRBD1 might be the D (6 bases). The germline V and J ends were trimmed by 7 bases and 0 bases, with 15 bases remaining between them. The CDR3 runs to 15 residues. The germline gives CDR1 MDHEN, CDR2 SYDVKM. CDR3 DNA sequence: TGTGCCAGCACCCCAGGGGCGGTTTACCAAGAGACCCAGTACTTC. It yields the protein CASTPGAVYQETQYF.

V gene TRBV5-6 combines with J gene TRBJ1-2; 9 nucleotides match TRBD1. CDR1 and CDR2 (germline): SGHDT, YYEEEE. The CDR3 has 15 residues. V shed 3 bases, J shed 0 bases, and the junction held 3 bases outside the gene matches. The CDR3 DNA reads as TGTGCCAGCAGCTGGGACAGGGAAACTAACTATGGCTACACCTTC. Translating gives CASSWDRETNYGYTF.

The chain joins TRBV4-1 to TRBJ1-5, with D maybe TRBD1 (5 bases). Deletions cut 1 base from V and 0 bases from J, with 13 bases between. The V gene's germline CDR1 is MGHRA and CDR2 YSYEKL. This CDR3 has 17 amino acids. DNA of the CDR3: TGCGCCAGCAGCCAAGCTGGGGCAGGGTATAGCAATCAGCCCCAGCATTTT. It translates to CASSQAGAGYSNQPQHF.

J is TRBJ1-6 and V is TRBV4-2; weak D call: TRBD1 (5 bases). The CDR3 covers 16 residues. V dropped 0 bases and J dropped 6 bases, with 12 bases sitting between them. Per the germline V gene, CDR1 is LGHNA and CDR2 is YNFKEQ. CDR3 nucleotide sequence: TGTGCCAGCAGCCAAGATCGGGGGGGGGTTAATTCACCCCTCCACTTT. Translating gives CASSQDRGGVNSPLHF.

CDR3 protein: CASSLFVSYEQYF. The CDR3 DNA reads as TGTGCCAGCAGCTTGTTTGTCAGCTACGAGCAGTACTTC. V and J are TRBV5-6 and TRBJ2-7, with D hard to call. Germline V gives CDR1 SGHDT, CDR2 YYEEEE. The CDR3 covers 13 residues. V dropped 1 base and J dropped 3 bases, with 8 bases sitting between them.

The chain employs TRBV5-1 and TRBJ1-2, with 8 nucleotides matching TRBD1. This CDR3 has 13 amino acids. The V segment lost 6 bases and the J segment 10 bases; nucleotides outside the gene matches: 11. The V gene's germline CDR1 is SGHRS and CDR2 YFSETQ. The CDR3 nucleotides read TGCGCCAGCAAGAAGGGACAGGCCGTGGACTACACCTTC. Protein: CASKKGQAVDYTF.

This clone was picked up a small number of times. The V and J genes are TRBV7-6 and TRBJ2-6, with a weak D call TRBD1 (6 bases). With 3 bases removed from V and 3 bases from J, the gap between germline ends came to 12 bases. The CDR3 totals 16 residues. Germline values: CDR1 SGHVS, CDR2 FNYEAQ. This CDR3 is CASSFSGTLGANVLTF. The CDR3 DNA reads as TGTGCCAGCAGCTTCTCCGGGACACTTGGGGCCAACGTCCTGACTTTC. The variable domain in full, completed from reference TRBV7-6 and TRBJ2-6, reads GAGVSQSPRYKVTKRGQDVALRCDPISGHVSLYWYRQALGQGPEFLTYFNYEAQQDKSGLPNDRFSAERPEGSISTLTIQRTEQRDSAMYRCASSFSGTLGANVLTFGAGSRLTVL.

The chain uses TRBV6-6 and TRBJ2-5; 13 bases map to TRBD2. Germline assignment: CDR1 MNHNY and CDR2 SVGAGI (reference sequence). The V segment lost 4 bases and the J segment 2 bases; nucleotides outside the gene matches: 1. The CDR3 loop spans 15 amino acids. The CDR3 sequence is CASSWTSGGQETQYF. CDR3 coding DNA: TGTGCCAGCAGTTGGACTAGCGGGGGACAAGAGACCCAGTACTTC.

The gene calls are TRBV18 and TRBJ2-3, with a tentative D call TRBD2 (5 bases). Germline CDR1 is KGHSH and CDR2 is LQKENI. V was pared by 3 bases and J by 6 bases, with 19 bases between. The CDR3 runs to 16 residues. The CDR3 nucleotides read TGTGCCAGCTCACCCGCACTCGAGACGGGGATGGATACGCAGTATTTT. Amino acids: CASSPALETGMDTQYF.

V is TRBV6-1 and J is TRBJ2-7, with 9 positions matching TRBD1. The V and J ends lost 2 bases and 4 bases, in that order; junction bases with no gene match: 9. Germline V lookup: CDR1 MNHNS, CDR2 SASEGT. The CDR3 contains 16 residues. CDR3 loop: CASSEWKRQGVYEQYF. CDR3 coding DNA: TGTGCCAGCAGTGAATGGAAGAGACAGGGGGTTTACGAGCAGTACTTC.

This clone has just a few counts. The genes are TRBV12-2 and TRBJ1-5; the D segment call TRBD1 is taken from the table without a DNA check. TRBV12-2 is a pseudogene. The CDR3 contains 13 residues. The CDR3 is CARQGQINQPQHF. In DNA, the CDR3 is TGTGCAAGACAGGGACAGATCAATCAGCCCCAGCATTTT.

The J gene is TRBJ1-6, the V gene TRBV10-3, with 7 bases matching TRBD1. The CDR3 is 13 amino acids. Germline CDR1 is ENHRY and CDR2 is SYGVKD. J was trimmed by 4 bases and V by 7 bases; bases with no gene match: 1. The CDR3 DNA reads as TGTGCCATCACGGGACAGTATAATTCACCCCTCCACTTT. Amino acid sequence: CAITGQYNSPLHF.

This clone was counted a few times. In nucleotides, the CDR3 is TGTGCCAGCTCACCCGGGACAGGGACGAACATTCAGTACTTC. Residues: CASSPGTGTNIQYF. The V call is TRBV18, the J call TRBJ2-4; the match to TRBD1 covers 9 bases. The V segment lost 3 bases and the J segment 7 bases; nucleotides outside the gene matches: 4. Looked up from germline, CDR1 is KGHSH and CDR2 is LQKENI. The CDR3 is 14 amino acids.

The rearrangement links TRBV6-1 to TRBJ2-3; D is unclear. CDR1 and CDR2 from the germline V gene are MNHNS and SASEGT. The CDR3 contains 17 residues. Trimming removed 0 bases from V and 0 bases from J, with 13 bases in between. CDR3 sequence (DNA): TGTGCCAGCAGTGAAGCGACATCACCGTTCAGCACAGATACGCAGTATTTT. Protein sequence: CASSEATSPFSTDTQYF.

The chain combines TRBV6-1 with TRBJ2-5; TRBD2 agrees at 11 bases. The CDR3 runs 16 residues. V shed 2 bases, J shed 4 bases, and the junction held 6 bases outside the gene matches. CDR1 is MNHNS, CDR2 SASEGT, per germline. CDR3 in DNA: TGTGCCAGCAGTGAAACAGGACTAGCGGGTGGAGAGACCCAGTACTTC. Protein: CASSETGLAGGETQYF.